One and the same sample provided the 22 T cell receptor beta chains below, sequenced in a study of blood T cell repertoires in COVID-19. Repertoires were generated with immunoSEQ multiplex PCR, while TCRdb's copy carries only in-frame clones and drops some. The sample records about 90,000 clones, 70% to 85% being singletons. The specimen sequenced was peripheral blood. All receptors derive from a man in his sixties or seventies with acute or convalescent COVID-19.

The chain recombines TRBV7-2 with TRBJ2-7, with 8 bases lining up with TRBD1. CDR1 and CDR2 (germline): SGHTA, FQGNSA. The CDR3 length is 15 residues. The V gene end was trimmed by 1 base and the J gene end by 2 bases; junction bases not matched to a gene: 4. The CDR3 sequence is CASSLGQGATYEQYF. As DNA, the CDR3 is TGTGCCAGCAGCTTAGGGCAGGGGGCTACCTACGAGCAGTACTTC.

The chain is built from TRBV19 and TRBJ2-1; D ambiguous. Between the trimmed V and J ends, which lost 4 bases and 6 bases, there was a span of 10 bases. The CDR3 is made up of 13 amino acids. Germline loops: CDR1 LNHDA, CDR2 SQIVND (reference sequence). CDR3 amino acids: CASSNPLTNEQFF. The CDR3 DNA reads as TGTGCCAGTAGTAATCCCCTAACCAATGAGCAGTTCTTC.

This chain uses TRBV2 with TRBJ1-4, with D possibly being TRBD1 (6 bases). The CDR3 has 15 residues. V was pared by 10 bases and J by 3 bases, with 18 bases between. Per the germline V gene, CDR1 is SNHLY and CDR2 is FYNNEI. CDR3 coding DNA: TGTGCCACCAGACTTTCAGGGGATCCTAATGAAAAACTGTTTTTT. Protein sequence: CATRLSGDPNEKLFF.

This rearrangement joins TRBV19 to TRBJ2-3, with 12 bases aligning to TRBD2. The CDR3 is 16 amino acids. Germline V lookup: CDR1 LNHDA, CDR2 SQIVND (reference sequence). V was clipped by 2 bases and J by 6 bases; unmatched bases: 6. CDR3 residues: CASSITSGGRMDTQYF. CDR3 nucleotide sequence: TGTGCCAGTAGTATAACTAGCGGGGGGAGGATGGATACGCAGTATTTT.

The chain is built from TRBV5-1 and TRBJ1-1, with D unresolved. Looked up from germline, CDR1 is SGHRS and CDR2 is YFSETQ. The CDR3 extends over 16 amino acids. V lost 5 bases and J lost 1, with 18 bases in between. The CDR3 region has the DNA TGCGCCAGCAGTCCCCGGGGAGGGCAGTCGAACACTGAAGCTTTCTTT. Its protein product is CASSPRGGQSNTEAFF. The full variable domain, completed using reference TRBV5-1 and TRBJ1-1, is KAGVTQTPRYLIKTRGQQVTLSCSPISGHRSVSWYQQTPGQGLQFLFEYFSETQRNKGNFPGRFSGRQFSNSRSEMNVSTLELGDSALYLCASSPRGGQSNTEAFFGQGTRLTVV.

This clone has just one count. The V call is TRBV5-4, the J call TRBJ2-7; a weak D match, TRBD2 (5 bases). The germline V gene has CDR1 SGHNT and CDR2 YYREEE (reference sequence). This CDR3 has 15 residues. The V and J ends lost 0 bases and 4 bases respectively, with 14 bases between them. As DNA, the CDR3 is TGTGCCAGCAGCTTGGCTCCGGGATTCTCTTACGAGCAGTACTTC. Translating gives CASSLAPGFSYEQYF.

The V gene is TRBV1, the J gene TRBJ2-7; no check of the table's D call, TRBD1, against the DNA was made. TRBV1 is annotated as a pseudogene. There are 10 residues in the CDR3. The CDR3 DNA is TGCACCAGCAGCACCGGTGGCAGGAAATTC. Its translation: CTSSTGGRKF.

This sequence joins TRBV7-3 and TRBJ2-2; D may be TRBD2 (6 bases). The CDR3 covers 17 residues. CDR1 and CDR2 from the germline V gene are SGHTA and FQGTGA. Between the trimmed V and J ends, which lost 0 bases and 4 bases, there was a span of 15 bases. Here the CDR3 reads CASSLTSGEWGTGELFF. The CDR3 DNA is TGTGCCAGCAGCTTAACGTCGGGGGAATGGGGCACCGGGGAGCTGTTTTTT.

This chain uses TRBV12-3 or TRBV12-4 with TRBJ2-3; weak D call: TRBD1 (6 bases). The CDR3 loop spans 13 amino acids. Trimming removed 5 bases from V and 6 bases from J, with 12 bases in between. CDR3 in amino acids: CASSRQQGDTQYF. For the CDR3, the DNA is TGTGCCAGCAGTCGCCAACAGGGCGATACGCAGTATTTT.

The CDR3 DNA follows: TGTGCCAGCAGTTTAAGGAGCTATGGCTACACCTTC. This translates into CASSLRSYGYTF. The V and J genes are TRBV28 and TRBJ1-2; D is unclear. This CDR3 contains 12 residues. Germline lookup yields CDR1 MDHEN and CDR2 SYDVKM. V lost 2 bases and J 4 bases, leaving 5 bases between the germline ends.

V is TRBV6-5 and J is TRBJ2-7, with 7 bases fitting TRBD1. Germline lookup yields CDR1 MNHEY and CDR2 SVGAGI. After removal of 6 bases from V and 3 bases from J, the junction contained 8 bases not matched to a gene. CDR3 size: 14 residues. CDR3 in DNA: TGTGCCAGCAGGGCCAGACAGGGAAACTACGAGCAGTACTTC. Translating gives CASRARQGNYEQYF.

The chain couples TRBV6-5 to TRBJ2-3; possibly TRBD1 for D (7 bases). This CDR3 comprises 15 residues. Germline assignment: CDR1 MNHEY and CDR2 SVGAGI. The V and J ends lost 2 bases and 0 bases respectively, with 9 bases between them. CDR3 amino acids: CASSYQGGSTDTQYF. DNA for the CDR3: TGTGCCAGCAGTTACCAGGGGGGTAGCACAGATACGCAGTATTTT.

CDR3 in amino acids: CAWSVPYQRPTEAFF. For the CDR3, the DNA is TGTGCCTGGAGTGTACCCTATCAGCGCCCCACTGAAGCTTTCTTT. The chain links TRBV30 to TRBJ1-1; no reliable D call. V lost 0 bases and J lost 4, with 15 bases in between. The germline V gene encodes CDR1 GTSNPN and CDR2 SVGIG (reference sequence). The CDR3 extends over 15 amino acids.

The chain is built from TRBV19 and TRBJ2-6; a weak D match, TRBD1 (5 bases). The V end was cut by 6 bases, the J end by 2 bases, with 14 bases between. Germline V gene lookup returns CDR1 LNHDA and CDR2 SQIVND (reference sequence). CDR3 size: 16 residues. The CDR3 DNA reads as TGTGCCAGTAGGGGGCTAGGTTTGGCTGGGGCCAACGTCCTGACTTTC. As protein: CASRGLGLAGANVLTF.

This clone was seen more than once but under ten times. The junction departs from the called germline gene at one end, perhaps through a read error. The chain couples TRBV13 to TRBJ2-7; D may be TRBD1 (6 bases). The germline V gene has CDR1 PRHDT and CDR2 FYEKMQ (reference sequence). The CDR3 loop spans 14 amino acids. The CDR3 nucleotides are TGTGCCAGCAGCGTAGGGGGAGCGTCCTACGAGCAGTACTTC. It encodes CASSVGGASYEQYF.

This chain connects TRBV7-2 to TRBJ1-2; D is ambiguous. The CDR3 spans 15 residues. Trimming pared 1 base from V and 0 bases from J, leaving 9 bases between. Germline CDR1 and CDR2: SGHTA and FQGNSA. DNA of the CDR3: TGTGCCAGCAGCTTAGACGGAACAGCTAACTATGGCTACACCTTC. As protein: CASSLDGTANYGYTF.

CDR3: CASSLLTTGKETQYF. In nucleotides, the CDR3 is TGTGCCAGCAGCTTACTGACGACAGGGAAAGAGACCCAGTACTTC. The chain is built from TRBV7-9 and TRBJ2-5, with 7 bases aligning to TRBD1. The CDR3 consists of 15 residues. Looked up from germline, CDR1 is SEHNR and CDR2 is FQNEAQ (reference sequence). V trimming: 2 bases; J trimming: 3 bases; junction bases outside the gene matches: 6.

J is TRBJ1-1 and V is TRBV29-1, with D perhaps matching TRBD1 (6 bases). Germline CDR1 and CDR2: SQVTM and ANQGSEA. This CDR3 contains 13 residues. V was shortened by 2 bases and J by 11 bases, with 18 bases between the two germline ends. The CDR3 spells CSVEPSGGAGAFF. The CDR3, as DNA: TGCAGCGTTGAACCCTCGGGGGGGGCTGGGGCTTTCTTT.

The V gene is TRBV2, the J gene TRBJ2-1, with TRBD1 as a possible D gene (6 bases). Per the germline V gene, CDR1 is SNHLY and CDR2 is FYNNEI. V shed 4 bases and J shed 9 bases, with 10 bases lying between them. The CDR3 length is 12 residues. CDR3 sequence (DNA): TGTGCCAGCAGTGCAGGGGCAGGTGAGCAGTTCTTC. Amino acid sequence: CASSAGAGEQFF.

This chain connects TRBV5-1 to TRBJ2-7; tentatively, D is TRBD1 (5 bases). The CDR3 length is 15 residues. Germline V CDR1 and CDR2: SGHRS, YFSETQ. With 2 bases removed from V and 6 bases from J, the gap between germline ends came to 18 bases. CDR3 coding DNA: TGCGCCAGCAGCTTTGCGGCGGTAACAGGTGGCGAGCAGTACTTC. Residues: CASSFAAVTGGEQYF. Looking up the rest from reference TRBV5-1 and TRBJ2-7 gives the full variable domain: KAGVTQTPRYLIKTRGQQVTLSCSPISGHRSVSWYQQTPGQGLQFLFEYFSETQRNKGNFPGRFSGRQFSNSRSEMNVSTLELGDSALYLCASSFAAVTGGEQYFGPGTRLTVT.

The chain combines TRBV3-1 (or the pseudogene TRBV3-2) with TRBJ2-3; maybe TRBD1 (5 bases). CDR1 is LGHDT and CDR2 is YNNKEL in the germline V gene (reference sequence). CDR3 length equals 15 residues. The V end lost 0 bases, the J end lost 5 bases, and 12 bases lay between the germline ends. CDR3 sequence: CASSQDGRAGDTQYF. The DNA of the CDR3 is TGTGCCAGCAGCCAAGATGGCAGGGCTGGAGATACGCAGTATTTT.

The chain uses TRBV6-1 and TRBJ1-5, with D hard to call. V was pared by 2 bases and J by 0 bases, with 8 bases between. CDR3 length equals 15 residues. CDR1 is MNHNS, CDR2 SASEGT, per germline. Here the CDR3 DNA reads TGTGCCAGCAGTGAATACGGGGTTAGCAATCAGCCCCAGCATTTT. It codes for CASSEYGVSNQPQHF.